This entry is about one T cell receptor (beta chain). Antigen unknown. 13 Jbeta primers and 60 Vbeta primers were used for the PCR. Libraries were prepared by immunoSEQ multiplex PCR; TCRdb keeps only in-frame clonotypes and omits some of them. Among 150,000 to 200,000 clones listed, 80% to 90% were seen once. CDR3 size: 16 residues. The V and J ends lost 0 bases and 8 bases respectively, with 17 bases between them. CDR1 LGHNA and CDR2 YSLEER come from the germline V gene. The source of the sample is a study of cytomegalovirus exposure and HLA in healthy donors. Overall study results and limits: Indistinguishable V segments such as TRBV6-2 and TRBV6-3 were excluded.

The chain couples TRBV4-3 to TRBJ2-1, with TRBD2 as a possible D gene (6 bases). The receptor was isolated from a man between 18 and 35 years old in good health and CMV-seropositive. Sequencing was performed on PBMCs. The CDR3 nucleotides read TGCGCCAGCAGCCAAGATCGCACTAGCCCTAGCGATGAGCAGTTCTTC. Translation gives CASSQDRTSPSDEQFF.